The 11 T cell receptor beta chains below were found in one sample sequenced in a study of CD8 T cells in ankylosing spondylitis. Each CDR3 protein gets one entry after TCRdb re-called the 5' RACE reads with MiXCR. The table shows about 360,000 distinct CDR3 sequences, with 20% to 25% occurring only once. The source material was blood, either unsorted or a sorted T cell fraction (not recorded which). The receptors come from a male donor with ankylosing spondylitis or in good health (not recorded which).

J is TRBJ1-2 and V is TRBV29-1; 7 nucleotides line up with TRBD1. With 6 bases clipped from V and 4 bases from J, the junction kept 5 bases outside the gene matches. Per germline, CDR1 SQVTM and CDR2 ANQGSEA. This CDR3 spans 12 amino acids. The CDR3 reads CSVRTGAYGYTF. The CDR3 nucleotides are TGCAGCGTCCGTACAGGGGCCTATGGCTACACCTTC.

CDR3 nucleotides: TGTGCCAGCAGCCCCTCATTGGGCAGGAACTCCTACGAGCAGTACTTC. Translated, it gives CASSPSLGRNSYEQYF. The V call is TRBV9, the J call TRBJ2-7; D not certain. V was shortened by 4 bases and J by 0 bases, with 17 bases between the two germline ends. The germline V gene has CDR1 SGDLS and CDR2 YYNGEE. The CDR3 consists of 16 residues. The entire variable domain, with the rest obtained from reference TRBV9 and TRBJ2-7, is as follows: DSGVTQTPKHLITATGQRVTLRCSPRSGDLSVYWYQQSLDQGLQFLIQYYNGEERAKGNILERFSAQQFPDLHSELNLSSLELGDSALYFCASSPSLGRNSYEQYFGPGTRLTVT.

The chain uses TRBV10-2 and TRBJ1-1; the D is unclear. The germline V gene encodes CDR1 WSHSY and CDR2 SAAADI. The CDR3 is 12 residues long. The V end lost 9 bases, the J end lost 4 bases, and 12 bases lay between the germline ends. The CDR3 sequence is CASCASLTEAFF. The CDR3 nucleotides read TGCGCCAGTTGTGCTAGTCTCACTGAAGCTTTCTTT.

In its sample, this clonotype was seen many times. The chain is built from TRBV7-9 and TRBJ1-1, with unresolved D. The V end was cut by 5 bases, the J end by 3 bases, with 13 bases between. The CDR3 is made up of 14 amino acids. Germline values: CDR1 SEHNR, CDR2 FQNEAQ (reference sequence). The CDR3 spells CASSLGPRDTEAFF. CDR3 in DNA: TGTGCCAGCAGCCTCGGGCCGAGGGACACTGAAGCTTTCTTT. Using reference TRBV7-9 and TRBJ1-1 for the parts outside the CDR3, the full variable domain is DTGVSQNPRHKITKRGQNVTFRCDPISEHNRLYWYRQTLGQGPEFLTYFQNEAQLEKSRLLSDRFSAERPKGSFSTLEIQRTEQGDSAMYLCASSLGPRDTEAFFGQGTRLTVV.

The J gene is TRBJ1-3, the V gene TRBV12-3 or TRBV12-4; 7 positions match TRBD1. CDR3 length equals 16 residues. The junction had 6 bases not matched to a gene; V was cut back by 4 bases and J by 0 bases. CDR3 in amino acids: CASSWGTESSGNTIYF. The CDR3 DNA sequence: TGTGCCAGCAGTTGGGGGACAGAAAGCTCTGGAAACACCATATATTTT.

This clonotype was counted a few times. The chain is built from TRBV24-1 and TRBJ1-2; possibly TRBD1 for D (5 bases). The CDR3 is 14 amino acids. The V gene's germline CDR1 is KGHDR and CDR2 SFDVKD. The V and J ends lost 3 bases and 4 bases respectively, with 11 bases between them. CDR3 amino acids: CATSDPTERYGYTF. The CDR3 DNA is TGTGCCACCAGTGATCCGACAGAGCGCTATGGCTACACCTTC.

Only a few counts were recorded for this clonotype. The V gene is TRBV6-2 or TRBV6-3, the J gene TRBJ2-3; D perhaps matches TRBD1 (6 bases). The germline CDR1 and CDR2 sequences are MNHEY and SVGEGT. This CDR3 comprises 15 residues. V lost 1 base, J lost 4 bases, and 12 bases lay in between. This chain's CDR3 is CASSYWEQGSDTQYF. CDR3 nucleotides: TGTGCCAGCAGTTACTGGGAACAGGGATCAGATACGCAGTATTTT.

CDR3 residues: CASSQLVRGTDTQYF. Here the CDR3 DNA reads TGTGCCAGCAGTCAACTAGTTAGGGGGACAGATACGCAGTATTTT. The chain uses TRBV12-3 or TRBV12-4 and TRBJ2-3, with TRBD1 as a possible D gene (6 bases). V lost 5 bases to trimming and J lost 3 bases, with 15 bases between them. CDR3 length: 15 amino acids.

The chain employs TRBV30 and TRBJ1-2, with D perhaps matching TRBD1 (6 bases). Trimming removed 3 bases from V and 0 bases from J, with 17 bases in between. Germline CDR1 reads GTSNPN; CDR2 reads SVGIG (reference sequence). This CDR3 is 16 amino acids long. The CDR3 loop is CAWSGDTGLANYGYTF. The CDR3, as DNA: TGTGCCTGGAGCGGGGACACTGGTCTTGCTAACTATGGCTACACCTTC.

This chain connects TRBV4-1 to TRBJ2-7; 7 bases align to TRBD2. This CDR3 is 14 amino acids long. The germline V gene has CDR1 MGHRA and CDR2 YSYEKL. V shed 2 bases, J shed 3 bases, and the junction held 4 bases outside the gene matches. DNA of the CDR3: TGCGCCAGCAGCCAAATAGGACTAGACTACGAGCAGTACTTC. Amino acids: CASSQIGLDYEQYF.

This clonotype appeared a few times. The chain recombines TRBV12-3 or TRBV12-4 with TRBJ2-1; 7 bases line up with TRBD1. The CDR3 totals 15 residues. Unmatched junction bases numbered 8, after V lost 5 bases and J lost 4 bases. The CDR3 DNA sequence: TGTGCCAGCAGTCCCGACAGGGTGGGGTACAATGAGCAGTTCTTC. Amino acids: CASSPDRVGYNEQFF.